The 8 T cell receptor beta chains in this list originate from one sample, sequenced in a study of T cells in Graves' hyperthyroidism and ophthalmopathy. RNA transcripts were the template for amplifying TCR beta CDR3 regions. HTBI primers were the set used in a first-round RT-PCR of the TCR CDR3. TCRdb reprocessed the multiplex PCR reads via MiXCR and lists one record per CDR3 protein. The sample contains about 96,000 distinct CDR3 sequences, roughly half of which appear only once. Sequencing was carried out using blood. The receptors here all came from a woman in her 40s with Graves' hyperthyroidism.

This clonotype was counted many times. The chain carries TRBV7-2 and TRBJ2-2; the D gene is possibly TRBD2 (6 bases). Germline V gene sequence: CDR1 SGHTA, CDR2 FQGNSA. The CDR3 is made up of 16 amino acids. Trimming cost V 1 base and J 8 bases, with 17 bases left between them. Here the CDR3 DNA reads TGTGCCAGCAGCTTAGATCTGCCTAGCGTCGGGGGGGAGCTGTTTTTT. It translates to CASSLDLPSVGGELFF.

As concerns this clonotype: A read error is likely, as this CDR3 ends without the conserved phenylalanine or tryptophan. As DNA, the CDR3 is TGTGCCAGCAGCCCCAGCTGGGGGCAGGCCTACGAGCAGTACTCC. Encoded protein: CASSPSWGQAYEQYS. The chain links TRBV11-2 to TRBJ2-7; tentatively, D is TRBD1 (6 bases). Trimming cost V 5 bases and J 2 bases, with 16 bases left between them. From germline, CDR1 is SGHAT and CDR2 FQNNGV. The CDR3 contains 15 residues.

This clonotype was seen at least ten times. J is TRBJ1-2 and V is TRBV6-5; D gene ambiguous. Trimming removed 0 bases from V and 4 bases from J, with 9 bases in between. Germline loops: CDR1 MNHEY, CDR2 SVGAGI. The CDR3 extends over 14 amino acids. This chain's CDR3 is CASSYSAKLYGYTF. The DNA for the CDR3 is TGTGCCAGCAGTTACTCGGCCAAACTCTATGGCTACACCTTC.

The chain uses TRBV7-2 and TRBJ1-6; TRBD1 agrees at 8 bases. Germline V gives CDR1 SGHTA, CDR2 FQGNSA. After removal of 6 bases from V and 7 bases from J, the junction contained 11 bases not matched to a gene. This CDR3 is 16 amino acids long. CDR3 sequence: CASSSGQGGKNSPLHF. For the CDR3, the DNA is TGTGCCAGCAGTTCCGGACAGGGTGGGAAGAATTCACCCCTCCACTTT.

This clonotype appeared a single time. The genes are TRBV2 and TRBJ1-5; the D is unclear. The CDR3 extends over 12 amino acids. V was cut by 6 bases and J by 14 bases, with 17 bases left in between. Germline values: CDR1 SNHLY, CDR2 FYNNEI. CDR3 nucleotide sequence: TGTGCCAGCAGCTCCGGGAACAAATACGAGCATTTT. This encodes CASSSGNKYEHF.

For this clonotype: A read error may produce the germline difference seen at one junction end. V usage is TRBV29-1 and J usage is TRBJ2-3; tentatively, D is TRBD2 (7 bases). The CDR3 totals 13 residues. The germline CDR1 and CDR2 sequences are SQVTM and ANQGSEA. The CDR3 coding sequence is TGCACCGCGATTGGGGGGGCCACAGGTACGCAGTATTTT. Encoded protein: CTAIGGATGTQYF.

This chain joins TRBV6-6 and TRBJ2-3; D gene uncertain. The V gene's germline CDR1 is MNHNY and CDR2 SVGAGI (reference sequence). This CDR3 contains 14 residues. V was trimmed by 11 bases and J by 1 base, leaving 16 bases between them. DNA of the CDR3: TGTGCCTCAGCGCAGAGCCCTCGCACAGATACGCAGTATTTT. This codes for CASAQSPRTDTQYF.

The rearrangement joins TRBV30 to TRBJ1-5; no reliable D call. This CDR3 comprises 15 residues. Per the germline V gene, CDR1 is GTSNPN and CDR2 is SVGIG (reference sequence). V dropped 0 bases and J dropped 0 bases, with 9 bases sitting between them. CDR3 residues: CAWSVRSSSNQPQHF. The DNA for the CDR3 is TGTGCCTGGAGTGTACGAAGCAGTAGCAATCAGCCCCAGCATTTT.